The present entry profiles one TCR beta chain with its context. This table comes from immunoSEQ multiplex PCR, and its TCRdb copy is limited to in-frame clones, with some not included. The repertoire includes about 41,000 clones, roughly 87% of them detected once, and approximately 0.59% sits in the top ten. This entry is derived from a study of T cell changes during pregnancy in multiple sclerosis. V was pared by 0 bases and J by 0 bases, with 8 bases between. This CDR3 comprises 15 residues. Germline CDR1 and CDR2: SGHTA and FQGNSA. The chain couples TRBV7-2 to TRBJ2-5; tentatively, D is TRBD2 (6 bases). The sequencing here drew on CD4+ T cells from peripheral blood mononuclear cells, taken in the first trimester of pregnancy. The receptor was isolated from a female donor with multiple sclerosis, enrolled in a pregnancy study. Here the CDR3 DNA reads TGTGCCAGCAGCTTAGCGCCTAGCGACCAAGAGACCCAGTACTTC. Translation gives CASSLAPSDQETQYF.